This T cell receptor beta chain comes out of a study of identical twins. TCRdb reprocessed the 5' RACE reads with MiXCR, giving one entry per CDR3 protein. The sample lists fewer than 900,000 distinct CDR3 sequences; 21% were seen once. The CDR3 spans 14 residues. CDR1 and CDR2 from the germline V gene are ENHRY and SYGVKD. The junction had 5 bases not matched to a gene; V was cut back by 6 bases and J by 4 bases. This sample was also put to use in a study of T cells expressing NK-cell markers.

The rearrangement uses TRBV10-3 and TRBJ2-5; 10 nucleotides align to TRBD1. The TCR originated in a young woman in good health. The sequencing input was PBMCs. Here the CDR3 reads CAIRRQGAGETQYF. CDR3 in DNA: TGTGCCATCAGGCGACAGGGGGCGGGAGAGACCCAGTACTTC.